This TCR beta chain is from a study of response to subunit inactivated influenza vaccine. The CDR3 consists of 15 residues. J was trimmed by 0 bases and V by 6 bases; bases with no gene match: 7. Per the germline V gene, CDR1 is MNHEY and CDR2 is SMNVEV (reference sequence). This clonotype has a handful of counts. TCRdb processed the RT-PCR reads anew with MiXCR; each CDR3 protein has one entry. Of about 170,000 distinct CDR3 sequences in the sample, about 10% were seen once. The chain recombines TRBV27 with TRBJ2-7; 8 bases match TRBD1. The sequence was collected from a man aged 50-75 years who received an inactivated influenza vaccine. The material sequenced was CD8+ T cells sorted from PBMCs, taken around 25 months after vaccination. The CDR3 is CASRVAGTGSYEQYF. The CDR3 DNA follows: TGTGCCAGCAGAGTTGCGGGGACAGGCTCCTACGAGCAGTACTTC.